Described below is a single TCR beta chain sequence and its context. Its antigen is undetermined. Germline loops: CDR1 MDHEN, CDR2 SYDVKM. Trimming left V 3 bases short and J 6 bases short, with 11 bases between. The CDR3 length is 14 residues. The sample is drawn from a study of T cell responses to AZD1222 COVID-19 vaccine. Findings of the study overall: Sampling that yielded the repertoires occurred only after the peak T cell response.

Sequencing was performed with immunoSEQ multiplex PCR; in TCRdb, only in-frame clones are kept and a portion is missing. The data show more than 250,000 clones, more than 80% seen once. Sequencing was performed on peripheral blood, taken on day 0 of AZD1222 vaccination. The J gene is TRBJ1-4, the V gene TRBV28; a weak D match, TRBD1 (5 bases). The TCR was taken from an adult in good health. CDR3 DNA: TGTGCCAGCAGTTTTTGGCAGGGACATGAAAAACTGTTTTTT. This sequence encodes CASSFWQGHEKLFF.